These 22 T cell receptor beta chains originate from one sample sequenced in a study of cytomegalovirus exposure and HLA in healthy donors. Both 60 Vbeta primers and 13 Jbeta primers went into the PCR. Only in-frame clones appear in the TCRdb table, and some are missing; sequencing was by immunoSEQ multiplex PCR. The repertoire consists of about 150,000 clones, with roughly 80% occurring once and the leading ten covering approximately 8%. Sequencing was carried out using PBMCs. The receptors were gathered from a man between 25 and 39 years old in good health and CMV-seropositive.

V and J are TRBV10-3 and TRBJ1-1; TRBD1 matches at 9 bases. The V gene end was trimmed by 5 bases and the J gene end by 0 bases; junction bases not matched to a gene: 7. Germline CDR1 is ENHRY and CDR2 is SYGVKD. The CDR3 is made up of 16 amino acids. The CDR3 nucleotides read TGTGCCATCAGTTATACAGGGGGCAGCGTGAACACTGAAGCTTTCTTT. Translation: CAISYTGGSVNTEAFF.

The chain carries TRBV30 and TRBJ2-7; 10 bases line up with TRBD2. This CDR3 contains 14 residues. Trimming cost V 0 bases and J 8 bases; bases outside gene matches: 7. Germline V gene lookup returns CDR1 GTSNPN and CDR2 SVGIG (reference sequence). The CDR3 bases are TGTGCCTGGAGTGTACCGGGACTAGCGTCGCAGCAGTACTTC. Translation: CAWSVPGLASQQYF.

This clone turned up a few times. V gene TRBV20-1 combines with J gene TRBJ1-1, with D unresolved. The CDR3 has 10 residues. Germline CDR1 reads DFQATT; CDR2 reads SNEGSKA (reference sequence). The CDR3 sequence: CSAPSREAFF. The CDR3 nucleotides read TGCAGCGCCCCCTCCCGGGAAGCTTTCTTT.

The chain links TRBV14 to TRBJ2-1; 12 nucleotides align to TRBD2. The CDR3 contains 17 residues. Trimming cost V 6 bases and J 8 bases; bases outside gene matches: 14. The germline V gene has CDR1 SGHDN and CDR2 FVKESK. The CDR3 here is CASSPRLLAGGIDEQFF. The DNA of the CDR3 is TGTGCCAGCAGTCCAAGGCTGCTAGCGGGAGGGATAGATGAGCAGTTCTTC.

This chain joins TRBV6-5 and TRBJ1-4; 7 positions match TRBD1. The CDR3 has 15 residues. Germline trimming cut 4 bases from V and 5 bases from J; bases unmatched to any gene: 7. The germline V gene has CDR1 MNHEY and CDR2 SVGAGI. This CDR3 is CASSSTDRPNEKLFF. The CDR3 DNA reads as TGTGCCAGCAGTTCAACGGACAGGCCAAATGAAAAACTGTTTTTT.

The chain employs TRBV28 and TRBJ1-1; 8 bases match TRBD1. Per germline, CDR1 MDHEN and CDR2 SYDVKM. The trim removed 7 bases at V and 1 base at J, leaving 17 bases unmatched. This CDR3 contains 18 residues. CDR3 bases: TGTGCCAGCATCGCAAACCGCGGAAGGACAGGGAGGAACACTGAAGCTTTCTTT. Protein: CASIANRGRTGRNTEAFF.

The chain's CDR3 is CASSGEATQHF. The CDR3 coding sequence is TGTGCCAGCTCAGGCGAGGCGACCCAGCATTTT. The chain recombines TRBV18 with TRBJ1-5; D unresolved. Per the germline V gene, CDR1 is KGHSH and CDR2 is LQKENI. V was clipped by 5 bases and J by 11 bases, with 10 bases between them. This CDR3 spans 11 amino acids.

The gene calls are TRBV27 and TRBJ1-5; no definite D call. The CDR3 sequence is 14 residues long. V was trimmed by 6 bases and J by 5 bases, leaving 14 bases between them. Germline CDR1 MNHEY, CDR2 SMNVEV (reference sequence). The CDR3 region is CASRPEREDQPQHF. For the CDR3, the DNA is TGTGCCAGCAGACCAGAGAGGGAGGATCAGCCCCAGCATTTT.

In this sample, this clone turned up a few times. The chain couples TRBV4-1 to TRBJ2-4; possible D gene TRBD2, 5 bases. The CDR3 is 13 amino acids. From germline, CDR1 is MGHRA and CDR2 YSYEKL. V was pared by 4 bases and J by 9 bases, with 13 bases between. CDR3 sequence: CASSLGPGGIQYF. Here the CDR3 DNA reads TGCGCCAGCAGCCTCGGCCCCGGAGGCATTCAGTACTTC.

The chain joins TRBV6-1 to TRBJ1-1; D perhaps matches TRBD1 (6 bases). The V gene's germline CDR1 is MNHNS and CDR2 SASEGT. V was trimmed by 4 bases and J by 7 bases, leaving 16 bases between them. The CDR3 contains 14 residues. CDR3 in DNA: TGTGCCAGCAGTGTACCGGGACAAACTTTTGAAGCTTTCTTT. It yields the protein CASSVPGQTFEAFF.

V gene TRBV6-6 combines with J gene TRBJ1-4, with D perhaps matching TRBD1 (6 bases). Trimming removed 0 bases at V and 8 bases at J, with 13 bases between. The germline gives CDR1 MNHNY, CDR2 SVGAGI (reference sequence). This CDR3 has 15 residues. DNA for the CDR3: TGTGCCAGCAGTTACTCGAGAGGGGGAAAAGAAAAACTGTTTTTT. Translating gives CASSYSRGGKEKLFF.

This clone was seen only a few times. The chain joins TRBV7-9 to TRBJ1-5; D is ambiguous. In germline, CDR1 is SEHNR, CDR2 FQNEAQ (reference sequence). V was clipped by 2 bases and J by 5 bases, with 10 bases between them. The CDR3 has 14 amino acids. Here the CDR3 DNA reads TGTGCCAGCAGCTTATCTTCCGGAGATCAGCCCCAGCATTTT. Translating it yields CASSLSSGDQPQHF.

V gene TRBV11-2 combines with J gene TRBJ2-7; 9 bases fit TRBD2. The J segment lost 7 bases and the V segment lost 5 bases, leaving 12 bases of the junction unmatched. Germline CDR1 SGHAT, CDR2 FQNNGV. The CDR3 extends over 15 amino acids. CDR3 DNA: TGTGCCAGCAGCCCCTGGGGGGCGGGGGGGCGAGAGCAGTACTTC. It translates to CASSPWGAGGREQYF.

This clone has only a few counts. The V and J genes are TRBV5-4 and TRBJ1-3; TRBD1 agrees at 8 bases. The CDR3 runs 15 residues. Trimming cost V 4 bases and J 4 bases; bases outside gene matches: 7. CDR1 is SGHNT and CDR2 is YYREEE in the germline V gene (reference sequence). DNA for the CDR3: TGTGCCAGCAGCATGCAGGGGGCTGGCGGAAACACCATATATTTT. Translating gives CASSMQGAGGNTIYF. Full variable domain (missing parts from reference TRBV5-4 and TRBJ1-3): ETGVTQSPTHLIKTRGQQVTLRCSSQSGHNTVSWYQQALGQGPQFIFQYYREEENGRGNFPPRFSGLQFPNYSSELNVNALELDDSALYLCASSMQGAGGNTIYFGEGSWLTVV.

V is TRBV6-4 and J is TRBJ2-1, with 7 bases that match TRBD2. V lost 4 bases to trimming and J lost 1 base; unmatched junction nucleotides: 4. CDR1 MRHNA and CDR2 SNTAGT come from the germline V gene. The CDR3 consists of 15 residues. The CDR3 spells CASSGRRESYNEQFF. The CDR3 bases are TGTGCCAGCAGTGGGCGGCGGGAGTCCTACAATGAGCAGTTCTTC.

The CDR3 DNA is TGTGCCAGCAGCTGGGGACTAGCGGGAAAGAGCTCCTACAATGAGCAGTTCTTC. It encodes CASSWGLAGKSSYNEQFF. This sequence joins TRBV2 and TRBJ2-1; 13 nucleotides align to TRBD2. The CDR3 contains 18 residues. V trimming: 6 bases; J trimming: 0 bases; junction bases outside the gene matches: 8. Germline V gives CDR1 SNHLY, CDR2 FYNNEI.

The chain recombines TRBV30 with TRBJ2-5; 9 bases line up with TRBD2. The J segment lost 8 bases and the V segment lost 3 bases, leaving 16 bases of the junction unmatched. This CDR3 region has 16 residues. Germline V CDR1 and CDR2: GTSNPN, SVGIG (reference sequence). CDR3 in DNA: TGTGCCTGGAGACTCCGTGGCGGGGGGGAGATGGCCACCCAGTACTTC. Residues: CAWRLRGGGEMATQYF.

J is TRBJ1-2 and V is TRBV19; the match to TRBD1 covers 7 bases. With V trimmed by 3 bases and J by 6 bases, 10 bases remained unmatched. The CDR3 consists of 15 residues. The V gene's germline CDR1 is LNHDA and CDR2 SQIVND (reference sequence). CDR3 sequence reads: CASSITQTGYNGYTF. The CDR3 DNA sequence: TGTGCCAGTAGTATCACCCAGACAGGGTATAATGGCTACACCTTC.

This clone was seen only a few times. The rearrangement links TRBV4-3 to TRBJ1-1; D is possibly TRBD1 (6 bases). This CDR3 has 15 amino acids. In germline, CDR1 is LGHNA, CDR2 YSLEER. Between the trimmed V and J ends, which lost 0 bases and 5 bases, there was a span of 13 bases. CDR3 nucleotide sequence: TGCGCCAGCAGCCAAGATGGGCAGGGGCGGACTGAAGCTTTCTTT. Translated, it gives CASSQDGQGRTEAFF.

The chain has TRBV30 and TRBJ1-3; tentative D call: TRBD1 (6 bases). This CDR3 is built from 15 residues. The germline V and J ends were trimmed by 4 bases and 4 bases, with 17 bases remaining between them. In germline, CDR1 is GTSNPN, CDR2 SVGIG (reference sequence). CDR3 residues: CAWTLGGAEGNTIYF. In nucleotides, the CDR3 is TGTGCCTGGACTTTAGGGGGGGCAGAAGGAAACACCATATATTTT.

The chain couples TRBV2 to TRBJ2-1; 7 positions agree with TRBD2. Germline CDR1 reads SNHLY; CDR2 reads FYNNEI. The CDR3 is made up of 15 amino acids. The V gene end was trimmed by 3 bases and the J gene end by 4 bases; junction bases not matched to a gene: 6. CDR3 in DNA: TGTGCCAGCAGTGAGGGTAGCGGGTTGTACAATGAGCAGTTCTTC. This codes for CASSEGSGLYNEQFF.

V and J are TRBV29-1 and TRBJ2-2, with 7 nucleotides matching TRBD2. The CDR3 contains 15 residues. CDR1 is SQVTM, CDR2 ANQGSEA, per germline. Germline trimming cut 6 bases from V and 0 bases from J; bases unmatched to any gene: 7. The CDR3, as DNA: TGCAGCGTCCGGCCCGCGGGGGCGAACACCGGGGAGCTGTTTTTT. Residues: CSVRPAGANTGELFF.